Each of the 32 T cell receptor beta chains below was sequenced from the same sample in a study of T cell responses to AZD1222 COVID-19 vaccine. The assay was immunoSEQ multiplex PCR, and TCRdb's table has in-frame clones only and misses some. The data hold about 180,000 clones, with around 94% observed a single time. The source was peripheral blood, collected 28 days after the second AZD1222 dose. These TCRs come from an adult who received the AZD1222 COVID-19 vaccine.

The chain uses TRBV19 and TRBJ1-1; a possible D gene is TRBD1 (6 bases). Trimming took off 3 bases at V and 3 bases at J, with 14 bases between the two ends. Germline V gene sequence: CDR1 LNHDA, CDR2 SQIVND (reference sequence). The CDR3 totals 15 residues. CDR3 DNA: TGTGCCAGTAGTATCCGCCGGGGGCGTCACACTGAAGCTTTCTTT. Translating it yields CASSIRRGRHTEAFF.

V gene TRBV7-8 combines with J gene TRBJ2-3; 7 bases are shared with TRBD2. CDR1 SGHVS and CDR2 FQNEAQ come from the germline V gene. The CDR3 is 15 residues long. J was trimmed by 4 bases and V by 5 bases; bases with no gene match: 9. The CDR3 reads CASSPQRGPSDTQYF. The CDR3 DNA is TGTGCCAGCAGCCCACAGCGGGGCCCGTCAGATACGCAGTATTTT.

The CDR3 sequence is CASTRVGPPNEKLFF. For the CDR3, the DNA is TGTGCCAGTACCCGAGTCGGACCGCCTAATGAAAAACTGTTTTTT. The chain has TRBV19 and TRBJ1-4, with D uncertain. V was pared by 7 bases and J by 3 bases, with 15 bases between. The germline V gene encodes CDR1 LNHDA and CDR2 SQIVND (reference sequence). CDR3 length equals 15 residues.

The rearrangement uses TRBV12-3 or TRBV12-4 and TRBJ1-1; D uncertain. The CDR3 is 12 amino acids. V was pared by 0 bases and J by 6 bases, with 5 bases between. CDR3 sequence: CASSLARAEAFF. CDR3 coding DNA: TGTGCCAGCAGTTTAGCGCGAGCTGAAGCTTTCTTT.

This chain uses TRBV28 with TRBJ1-2; weak D call: TRBD1 (6 bases). The CDR3 loop spans 15 amino acids. Germline CDR1 reads MDHEN; CDR2 reads SYDVKM. V was trimmed by 2 bases and J by 6 bases, leaving 16 bases between them. The CDR3 loop reads CASSLTPQGWNGYTF. In DNA, the CDR3 is TGTGCCAGCAGTTTAACCCCACAGGGATGGAATGGCTACACCTTC.

The chain is built from TRBV9 and TRBJ1-3, with D possibly matching TRBD1 (5 bases). Trimming left V 3 bases short and J 0 bases short, with 13 bases between. CDR1 and CDR2 (germline): SGDLS, YYNGEE. The CDR3 is made up of 16 amino acids. The CDR3 sequence: CASSARDSASGNTIYF. The CDR3 DNA sequence: TGTGCCAGCAGCGCCCGCGACAGCGCCTCTGGAAACACCATATATTTT.

The chain has TRBV28 and TRBJ1-3, with 7 bases fitting TRBD1. V gave up 4 bases and J gave up 7 bases; unmatched junction bases: 4. From germline, CDR1 is MDHEN and CDR2 SYDVKM. This CDR3 comprises 13 residues. In nucleotides, the CDR3 is TGTGCCAGCAGTTCCGACAGGGTGAACACCATATATTTT. It yields the protein CASSSDRVNTIYF. Supplemented by reference TRBV28 and TRBJ1-3, the full variable domain reads DVKVTQSSRYLVKRTGEKVFLECVQDMDHENMFWYRQDPGLGLRLIYFSYDVKMKEKGDIPEGYSVSREKKERFSLILESASTNQTSMYLCASSSDRVNTIYFGEGSWLTVV.

The V and J genes are TRBV7-8 and TRBJ2-1; 8 bases map to TRBD1. Per the germline V gene, CDR1 is SGHVS and CDR2 is FQNEAQ. V was pared by 1 base and J by 4 bases, with 3 bases of the junction left unmatched. The CDR3 sequence is 15 residues long. The chain's CDR3 is CASSLGQGAYNEQFF. CDR3 in DNA: TGTGCCAGCAGCTTAGGCCAGGGGGCATACAATGAGCAGTTCTTC.

About this clone itself: The junction differs from germline at one of its ends, possibly a read error. This rearrangement joins TRBV18 to TRBJ1-6; perhaps TRBD1 as D (6 bases). Germline-derived CDR1 and CDR2 are KGHSH and LQKENI. This CDR3 is 15 amino acids long. DNA for the CDR3: TGTGCCAGCTCCCCACCCGGACAGAAGGACTCACCCCTCCACTTT. It translates to CASSPPGQKDSPLHF.

The rearrangement uses TRBV19 and TRBJ2-1; D is possibly TRBD2 (6 bases). The CDR3 is made up of 12 amino acids. Trimming removed 0 bases at V and 9 bases at J, with 6 bases between. The germline V gene has CDR1 LNHDA and CDR2 SQIVND (reference sequence). The CDR3 here is CASSIEAGEQFF. CDR3 DNA sequence: TGTGCCAGTAGTATAGAAGCGGGTGAGCAGTTCTTC. The full variable domain, completed using reference TRBV19 and TRBJ2-1, is DGGITQSPKYLFRKEGQNVTLSCEQNLNHDAMYWYRQDPGQGLRLIYYSQIVNDFQKGDIAEGYSVSREKKESFPLTVTSAQKNPTAFYLCASSIEAGEQFFGPGTRLTVL.

This clone was found once. This chain connects TRBV7-8 to TRBJ1-1; possibly TRBD1 for D (5 bases). V lost 1 base, J lost 3 bases, and 27 bases lay in between. CDR1 and CDR2 from the germline V gene are SGHVS and FQNEAQ. The CDR3 consists of 20 residues. CDR3 nucleotide sequence: TGTGCCAGCAGCTTAGAGGCCGGGCCGCATGGGGGAAGAGAGGACACTGAAGCTTTCTTT. The encoded protein is CASSLEAGPHGGREDTEAFF.

The table lists this clone with a few counts. The sample contains more than one DNA sequence encoding this CDR3. This chain uses TRBV6-5 with TRBJ1-5; 9 nucleotides line up with TRBD1. The CDR3 consists of 14 residues. Per the germline V gene, CDR1 is MNHEY and CDR2 is SVGAGI. J gave up 2 bases and V 5 bases, and 1 base lay outside the gene matches. The CDR3 DNA is TGTGCCAGCAGTAGGGACAGGGGCAATCAGCCCCAGCATTTT. Translating gives CASSRDRGNQPQHF.

The chain couples TRBV4-1 to TRBJ2-1; 8 bases are a match to TRBD1. The CDR3 covers 18 residues. The ends lost 2 bases at V and 2 bases at J; junction bases unmatched: 11. Germline CDR1 and CDR2: MGHRA and YSYEKL. CDR3 protein: CASSQLLNRGLAYNEQFF. In DNA form, the CDR3 reads TGCGCCAGCAGCCAACTTCTGAACAGGGGGTTAGCCTACAATGAGCAGTTCTTC.

The rearrangement joins TRBV5-1 to TRBJ1-5; D unresolved. The CDR3 extends over 13 amino acids. The V end was cut by 0 bases, the J end by 3 bases, with 4 bases between. Germline V gives CDR1 SGHRS, CDR2 YFSETQ. CDR3 coding DNA: TGCGCCAGCAGCTTGGGGGACAATCAGCCCCAGCATTTT. It yields the protein CASSLGDNQPQHF. Full variable domain (outside the CDR3, taken from reference TRBV5-1 and TRBJ1-5): KAGVTQTPRYLIKTRGQQVTLSCSPISGHRSVSWYQQTPGQGLQFLFEYFSETQRNKGNFPGRFSGRQFSNSRSEMNVSTLELGDSALYLCASSLGDNQPQHFGDGTRLSIL.

The chain combines TRBV5-1 with TRBJ1-6; tentatively, D is TRBD1 (5 bases). Germline CDR1 reads SGHRS; CDR2 reads YFSETQ. The CDR3 loop spans 14 amino acids. Trimming cost V 3 bases and J 9 bases, with 13 bases left between them. CDR3 coding DNA: TGCGCCAGCAGCTCCTGGGACGGCTCTTCACCCCTCCACTTT. It is translated as CASSSWDGSSPLHF.

The chain combines TRBV5-8 with TRBJ1-2; the D is unclear. The CDR3 is 18 amino acids. CDR1 is SGHTS, CDR2 YDEGEE, per germline. The ends were cut back, 3 bases at V and 2 bases at J, with 23 bases in the middle. CDR3 nucleotide sequence: TGTGCCAGCAGCTCCCGGAGGATCTCTTGGAGCCCAAACTATGGCTACACCTTC. This sequence encodes CASSSRRISWSPNYGYTF.

The chain recombines TRBV30 with TRBJ1-2, with TRBD1 identical over 8 bases. From germline, CDR1 is GTSNPN and CDR2 SVGIG (reference sequence). The J segment lost 0 bases and the V segment lost 3 bases, leaving 3 bases of the junction unmatched. The CDR3 is made up of 14 amino acids. The CDR3 DNA sequence: TGTGCCTGGAGACCGGACAGGGCTAACTATGGCTACACCTTC. It codes for CAWRPDRANYGYTF.

The chain uses TRBV7-9 and TRBJ1-1, with D perhaps TRBD1 (5 bases). V shed 4 bases and J shed 6 bases, with 15 bases lying between them. Germline lookup yields CDR1 SEHNR and CDR2 FQNEAQ (reference sequence). The length of the CDR3 is 14 residues. As DNA, the CDR3 is TGTGCCAGCAGCTCAACAGGAGAATCTGCTGAAGCTTTCTTT. This codes for CASSSTGESAEAFF.

The chain uses TRBV5-1 and TRBJ1-1; D unclear. This CDR3 region has 13 residues. The germline V and J ends were trimmed by 0 bases and 1 base, with 4 bases remaining between them. CDR1 and CDR2 from the germline V gene are SGHRS and YFSETQ. The CDR3 loop is CASSLAENTEAFF. For the CDR3, the DNA is TGCGCCAGCAGCTTGGCGGAGAACACTGAAGCTTTCTTT.

This chain joins TRBV15 and TRBJ1-1; no reliable D call. The V and J ends lost 5 bases and 5 bases respectively, with 12 bases between them. Per germline, CDR1 LNHNV and CDR2 YYDKDF (reference sequence). The CDR3 totals 13 residues. CDR3 in DNA: TGTGCCACCAGCCCTGAGAAGTGGACTGAAGCTTTCTTT. It is translated as CATSPEKWTEAFF.

The chain couples TRBV20-1 to TRBJ1-2, with D possibly TRBD1 on 6 matching bases. The ends were cut back, 6 bases at V and 8 bases at J, with 7 bases in the middle. Germline CDR1 and CDR2: DFQATT and SNEGSKA (reference sequence). There are 9 residues in the CDR3. CDR3 sequence: CSAGGGYTF. CDR3 DNA sequence: TGCAGTGCCGGGGGCGGCTACACCTTC.

CDR3 in DNA: TGTGCCAGTAGTAACACCCGCACTAAAAATTTTAACTATGGCTACACCTTC. It encodes CASSNTRTKNFNYGYTF. The chain employs TRBV19 and TRBJ1-2, with D uncertain. Trimming cost V 4 bases and J 1 base, with 19 bases left between them. CDR1 LNHDA and CDR2 SQIVND come from the germline V gene (reference sequence). This CDR3 has 17 residues.

The rearrangement uses TRBV7-9 and TRBJ1-4; D not resolved. The CDR3 spans 14 residues. CDR1 and CDR2 from the germline V gene are SEHNR and FQNEAQ (reference sequence). Trimming pared 1 base from V and 7 bases from J, leaving 10 bases between. CDR3 DNA: TGTGCCAGCAGCTTAGACCTGCGGGCTGAAAAACTGTTTTTT. Translated, it gives CASSLDLRAEKLFF.

The chain couples TRBV24-1 to TRBJ1-4, with D uncertain. Germline V gene lookup returns CDR1 KGHDR and CDR2 SFDVKD. Trimming removed 8 bases from V and 5 bases from J, with 17 bases in between. The CDR3 is made up of 15 amino acids. CDR3 region: CATNSGYTLNEKLFF. CDR3 DNA: TGTGCCACCAATTCCGGTTATACACTAAATGAAAAACTGTTTTTT.

The rearrangement links TRBV27 to TRBJ1-6; no reliable D call. V dropped 6 bases and J dropped 8 bases, with 17 bases sitting between them. Per the germline V gene, CDR1 is MNHEY and CDR2 is SMNVEV (reference sequence). The CDR3 spans 15 residues. The CDR3 DNA is TGTGCCAGCAGCCTTAATTCCGTTGGGGATTCACCCCTCCACTTT. Its translation: CASSLNSVGDSPLHF.

V and J are TRBV2 and TRBJ1-1; D not certain. The CDR3 has 13 residues. V was pared by 7 bases and J by 0 bases, with 9 bases between. Germline V gene lookup returns CDR1 SNHLY and CDR2 FYNNEI. In nucleotides, the CDR3 is TGTGCCAGCAAAATAGAGCTGAACACTGAAGCTTTCTTT. Its protein product is CASKIELNTEAFF.

This clone was observed a few times. V usage is TRBV5-1 and J usage is TRBJ2-5; no clear D. This CDR3 region has 14 residues. V was shortened by 0 bases and J by 2 bases, with 8 bases between the two germline ends. The germline gives CDR1 SGHRS, CDR2 YFSETQ. The CDR3 region has the DNA TGCGCCAGCAGCTTGGGATATTTACAAGAGACCCAGTACTTC. This sequence encodes CASSLGYLQETQYF.

The chain carries TRBV4-3 and TRBJ2-7, with 7 nucleotides matching TRBD1. CDR3 length equals 14 residues. Germline V gene lookup returns CDR1 LGHNA and CDR2 YSLEER. The V and J ends lost 2 bases and 4 bases, in that order; junction bases with no gene match: 5. CDR3 loop: CASSQRPGQYEQYF. The CDR3 nucleotides read TGCGCCAGCAGCCAAAGGCCGGGACAGTACGAGCAGTACTTC.

This sequence joins TRBV5-6 and TRBJ2-5; 10 bases agree with TRBD2. Losses at the gene ends were 4 bases for V and 7 bases for J; bases not matched to a gene: 16. The CDR3 sequence is 17 residues long. The germline gives CDR1 SGHDT, CDR2 YYEEEE. The CDR3 DNA is TGTGCCAGCAGCACCGGGACTAGCGAACGGTTATTGGTGACCCAGTACTTC. Amino acid sequence: CASSTGTSERLLVTQYF.

This clone was found a few times. This chain connects TRBV7-9 to TRBJ2-7; TRBD1 aligns across 7 bases. The CDR3 has 16 residues. The junction had 11 bases not matched to a gene; V was cut back by 2 bases and J by 4 bases. CDR1 and CDR2 (germline): SEHNR, FQNEAQ (reference sequence). CDR3 in DNA: TGTGCCAGCAGCTTAAGTGGACAGGCTAAGCCGTACGAGCAGTACTTC. Amino acids: CASSLSGQAKPYEQYF.

This rearrangement joins TRBV5-1 to TRBJ2-3; 8 bases are a match to TRBD2. Germline V gene sequence: CDR1 SGHRS, CDR2 YFSETQ. This CDR3 contains 15 residues. Trimming cost V 0 bases and J 6 bases; bases outside gene matches: 6. The CDR3 coding sequence is TGCGCCAGCAGCTTGGCCAGGCGGGAGGTGGATACGCAGTATTTT. It specifies CASSLARREVDTQYF.

This rearrangement joins TRBV5-6 to TRBJ1-3; D may be TRBD1 (5 bases). V shed 2 bases and J shed 0 bases, with 9 bases lying between them. CDR3 size: 15 residues. Germline CDR1 SGHDT, CDR2 YYEEEE. Written as DNA, the CDR3 is TGTGCCAGCAGCTTCCCAGGGAGCTCTGGAAACACCATATATTTT. Amino acids: CASSFPGSSGNTIYF.